This TCR beta chain was observed in a study of control samples from healthy donors and cancer patients. CDR3 size: 15 residues. Looked up from germline, CDR1 is GTSNPN and CDR2 is SVGIG (reference sequence). The ends lost 2 bases at V and 5 bases at J; junction bases unmatched: 4. Libraries were prepared by immunoSEQ multiplex PCR; TCRdb keeps only in-frame clonotypes and omits some of them. Seen here are over 110,000 clones, around 90% observed once, and the top ten hold 11%. The receptor was isolated from a man aged 30 to 45 in good health. This chain connects TRBV30 to TRBJ2-7; 15 bases are shared with TRBD2. Source material: blood. The CDR3 nucleotides read TGTGCCTGGAGTCGGGGACTAGCGGGAGGAGACGAGCAGTACTTC. Translating it yields CAWSRGLAGGDEQYF.